This record covers a single T cell receptor (beta chain). The antigen remains unidentified. The data derive from a study of T cell repertoires in cytomegalovirus infection. The overall study: The authors used CMV epitopes that were HLA-C-restricted (recently identified) and HLA-B-restricted (well studied). A matching HLA type, together with CMV infection, was signaled by public TCR beta signatures. Study-wide results and caveats: It was HLA-C-restricted CMV-specific TCR beta clonotypes that dominated the response ex vivo. Identification of carriers of CMV plus the relevant HLA was performed using cumulative public TCR beta family frequency.

TCRdb itself ran the reads through MiXCR, one entry per CDR3 protein. The table records 800,000 to 950,000 distinct CDR3 sequences, roughly 33% of them present only once. V was clipped by 0 bases and J by 5 bases; unmatched bases: 8. Germline V gene sequence: CDR1 MGHRA, CDR2 YSYEKL. The CDR3 totals 17 residues. This clonotype was sampled from a human donor in good health (CMV status not recorded). Some clones in this sample may be carry-over from other donors' samples. This material consisted of cultured CD8+ T cells from PBMCs, taken from culture after CMV antigen stimulation. V is TRBV4-1 and J is TRBJ2-3; 10 bases line up with TRBD2. The CDR3 coding sequence is TGCGCCAGCAGCCAAGATTTAAGCGGGGGGGCGGAAGATACGCAGTATTTT. Its translation: CASSQDLSGGAEDTQYF.